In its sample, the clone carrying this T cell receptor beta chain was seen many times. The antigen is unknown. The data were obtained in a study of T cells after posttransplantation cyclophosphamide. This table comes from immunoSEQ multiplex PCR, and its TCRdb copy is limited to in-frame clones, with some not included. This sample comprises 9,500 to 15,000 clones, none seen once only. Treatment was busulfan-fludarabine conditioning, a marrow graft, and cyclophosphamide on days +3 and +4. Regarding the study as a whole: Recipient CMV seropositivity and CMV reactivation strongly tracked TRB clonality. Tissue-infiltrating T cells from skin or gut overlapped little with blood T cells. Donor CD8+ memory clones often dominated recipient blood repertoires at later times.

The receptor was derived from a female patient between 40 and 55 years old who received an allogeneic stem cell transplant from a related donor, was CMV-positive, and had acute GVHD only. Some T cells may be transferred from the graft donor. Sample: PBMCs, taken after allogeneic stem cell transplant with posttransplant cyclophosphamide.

CDR3 nucleotides: TGTGCCAGCACTCTGGGGGCCAGGGCGGGCCCAGATACGCAGTATTTT. Its protein is CASTLGARAGPDTQYF. The genes are TRBV5-6 and TRBJ2-3, with a weak D call TRBD1 (6 bases). The germline V gene has CDR1 SGHDT and CDR2 YYEEEE. This CDR3 region has 16 residues. V was pared by 6 bases and J by 4 bases, with 21 bases between. Full variable domain (rest looked up from reference TRBV5-6 and TRBJ2-3): DAGVTQSPTHLIKTRGQQVTLRCSPKSGHDTVSWYQQALGQGPQFIFQYYEEEERQRGNFPDRFSGHQFPNYSSELNVNALLLGDSALYLCASTLGARAGPDTQYFGPGTRLTVL.